Below are 27 T cell receptor beta chains sequenced from a single sample in a study of beta chain features in type 1 diabetes. Reverse transcription of all isolated RNA meant that expressed TCRB transcripts were sequenced. Data came from immunoSEQ multiplex PCR; TCRdb stores just in-frame clones and leaves some out. The sample consists of 150,000 or so clones, around a tenth of them appearing once. Material: central memory CD4+ T cells from blood. Receptors were obtained from a woman in her thirties or forties in good health.

This rearrangement joins TRBV6-1 to TRBJ2-2; the D gene is possibly TRBD1 (5 bases). This CDR3 contains 14 residues. CDR1 MNHNS and CDR2 SASEGT come from the germline V gene. V lost 4 bases and J 6 bases, leaving 12 bases between the germline ends. CDR3 nucleotides: TGTGCCAGCAGTGCAGTTGGGGCCCCCGGGGAGCTGTTTTTT. As protein: CASSAVGAPGELFF.

The chain uses TRBV19 and TRBJ2-2; D gene uncertain. Deletions cut 3 bases from V and 5 bases from J, with 7 bases between. CDR1 and CDR2 (germline): LNHDA, SQIVND (reference sequence). This CDR3 contains 13 residues. The CDR3 sequence: CASSIIRTGELFF. CDR3 nucleotide sequence: TGTGCCAGTAGTATTATTCGGACCGGGGAGCTGTTTTTT.

This clone has just a few counts. The chain carries TRBV19 and TRBJ1-2; the D gene is possibly TRBD1 (5 bases). The CDR3 has 12 residues. Trimming removed 3 bases from V and 8 bases from J, with 10 bases in between. Germline V gene data show CDR1 as LNHDA and CDR2 as SQIVND (reference sequence). In DNA, the CDR3 is TGTGCCAGTAGTATGGGGCAGACGGGCTACACCTTC. It codes for CASSMGQTGYTF.

The chain has TRBV18 and TRBJ1-1; unclear D gene. The CDR3 totals 14 residues. Germline assignment: CDR1 KGHSH and CDR2 LQKENI. V shed 6 bases and J shed 1 base, with 12 bases lying between them. Here the CDR3 DNA reads TGTGCCAGCTCCCTTATTCCAGAGAACACTGAAGCTTTCTTT. Encoded protein: CASSLIPENTEAFF.

This chain uses TRBV4-1 with TRBJ2-2; 11 bases line up with TRBD2. This CDR3 comprises 18 residues. CDR1 and CDR2 from the germline V gene are MGHRA and YSYEKL. V gave up 1 base and J gave up 2 bases; unmatched junction bases: 6. Written as DNA, the CDR3 is TGCGCCAGCAGCCAAGCCCCTAGCGGGGGGACCAACACCGGGGAGCTGTTTTTT. Amino acid sequence: CASSQAPSGGTNTGELFF.

The rearrangement uses TRBV4-1 and TRBJ1-6; TRBD1 is a possible D gene (5 bases). Trimming left V 5 bases short and J 5 bases short, with 13 bases between. The CDR3 is made up of 15 amino acids. Germline CDR1 MGHRA, CDR2 YSYEKL. CDR3 residues: CASSKGQGNNSPLHF. In DNA, the CDR3 is TGCGCCAGCAGCAAGGGGCAGGGTAATAATTCACCCCTCCACTTT.

This clone was picked up a small number of times. The chain links TRBV11-2 to TRBJ2-3; D unresolved. V lost 4 bases and J 2 bases, leaving 16 bases between the germline ends. This CDR3 is built from 16 residues. CDR1 is SGHAT and CDR2 is FQNNGV in the germline V gene. CDR3 DNA: TGTGCCAGCAGCTGGAGAGGAGATCAGACCACAGATACGCAGTATTTT. Amino acid sequence: CASSWRGDQTTDTQYF.

This clone came up a few times. Other DNA sequences in this specimen translate into the identical CDR3. The rearrangement links TRBV5-1 to TRBJ2-7; 7 bases are shared with TRBD2. The J segment lost 7 bases and the V segment lost 3 bases, leaving 4 bases of the junction unmatched. The germline gives CDR1 SGHRS, CDR2 YFSETQ. The CDR3 runs to 12 residues. The CDR3 region has the DNA TGCGCCAGCAGCTCGGGACTATATGAGCAGTACTTC. This codes for CASSSGLYEQYF.

This rearrangement joins TRBV12-1 to TRBJ2-1; the table names TRBD2, a call not compared with the DNA. TRBV12-1 corresponds to a pseudogene. The CDR3 is made up of 14 amino acids. CDR3 nucleotides: TGTGCCAGCAGCTCGACTAGCGGGGGCTATGAGCAGTTCTTC. Its protein is CASSSTSGGYEQFF.

This rearrangement joins TRBV19 to TRBJ2-7; D is perhaps TRBD2 (7 bases). The V end lost 11 bases, the J end lost 4 bases, and 12 bases lay between the germline ends. Germline CDR1 is LNHDA and CDR2 is SQIVND (reference sequence). CDR3 length: 11 amino acids. CDR3 in amino acids: CAAGGAYEQYF. In DNA form, the CDR3 reads TGTGCCGCTGGGGGGGCATACGAGCAGTACTTC.

In this sample, this clone turned up a few times. DNA of the CDR3: TGTGCCAGCAGTTTCCGGGACAGCTCCTACGAGCAGTACTTC. Translated: CASSFRDSSYEQYF. The chain recombines TRBV6-6 with TRBJ2-7, with 7 bases aligning to TRBD1. Germline trimming cut 4 bases from V and 0 bases from J; bases unmatched to any gene: 3. Germline V lookup: CDR1 MNHNY, CDR2 SVGAGI (reference sequence). CDR3 size: 14 residues.

This clone occurred a few times. The chain employs TRBV6-1 and TRBJ2-3, with D hard to call. Trimming removed 9 bases at V and 3 bases at J, with 13 bases between. The CDR3 extends over 13 amino acids. The germline CDR1 and CDR2 sequences are MNHNS and SASEGT. CDR3 in amino acids: CASTPRWTDTQYF. CDR3 nucleotides: TGTGCCAGTACGCCCAGGTGGACAGATACGCAGTATTTT.

The genes are TRBV2 and TRBJ2-3, with 14 bases aligning to TRBD2. V shed 5 bases and J 2 bases; nucleotides not matched to a gene: 3. Germline values: CDR1 SNHLY, CDR2 FYNNEI. The CDR3 runs 16 residues. The CDR3 spells CASSPGLAGDTDTQYF. CDR3 sequence (DNA): TGTGCCAGCAGTCCGGGACTAGCGGGGGACACAGATACGCAGTATTTT. Using reference TRBV2 and TRBJ2-3 for the parts outside the CDR3, the full variable domain is EPEVTQTPSHQVTQMGQEVILRCVPISNHLYFYWYRQILGQKVEFLVSFYNNEISEKSEIFDDQFSVERPDGSNFTLKIRSTKLEDSAMYFCASSPGLAGDTDTQYFGPGTRLTVL.

The CDR3 sequence: CASSASKNTQYF. The CDR3 nucleotides are TGTGCCAGCAGTGCTAGCAAAAATACGCAGTATTTT. The gene calls are TRBV9 and TRBJ2-3; D may be TRBD2 (5 bases). The CDR3 runs 12 residues. V gave up 5 bases and J gave up 7 bases, with 11 bases separating them. CDR1 and CDR2 from the germline V gene are SGDLS and YYNGEE.

This clone has only a few counts. The chain employs TRBV4-3 and TRBJ1-2; D is unresolved. This CDR3 region has 16 residues. Germline values: CDR1 LGHNA, CDR2 YSLEER. V shed 0 bases and J shed 2 bases, with 13 bases lying between them. This CDR3 is CASSQDLSGYNYGYTF. CDR3 DNA sequence: TGCGCCAGCAGCCAAGATTTGTCAGGATACAACTATGGCTACACCTTC.

The table lists this clone with a few counts. This rearrangement joins TRBV11-2 to TRBJ1-6, with TRBD1 matching over 8 bases. The ends lost 3 bases at V and 14 bases at J; junction bases unmatched: 15. The germline V gene encodes CDR1 SGHAT and CDR2 FQNNGV. The CDR3 has 16 amino acids. CDR3 region: CASSLGLTGDLWTLHF. The CDR3 nucleotides are TGTGCCAGCAGCTTGGGGCTGACAGGGGACCTTTGGACCCTCCACTTT. Based on the CDR3 plus reference TRBV11-2 and TRBJ1-6, the full variable domain is EAGVAQSPRYKIIEKRQSVAFWCNPISGHATLYWYQQILGQGPKLLIQFQNNGVVDDSQLPKDRFSAERLKGVDSTLKIQPAKLEDSAVYLCASSLGLTGDLWTLHFGNGTRLTVT.

The chain carries TRBV11-1 and TRBJ2-7; 8 bases line up with TRBD2. Germline V gives CDR1 SGHAT, CDR2 FQDESV (reference sequence). The CDR3 runs 15 residues. The trim removed 5 bases at V and 0 bases at J, leaving 6 bases unmatched. CDR3 region: CASSRGGSSSYEQYF. The DNA of the CDR3 is TGTGCCAGCAGCCGCGGGGGGAGTAGCTCCTACGAGCAGTACTTC.

This clone was found a few times. The CDR3 loop reads CASSYRVRNTEAFF. The DNA of the CDR3 is TGTGCCAGCAGTTACCGGGTGAGGAACACTGAAGCTTTCTTT. This chain links TRBV6-6 with TRBJ1-1; D ambiguous. Trimming shortened V by 2 bases and J by 1 base, and 8 bases separated the two germline ends. CDR3 length equals 14 residues. Germline V gene lookup returns CDR1 MNHNY and CDR2 SVGAGI (reference sequence).

This rearrangement joins TRBV19 to TRBJ2-7; 11 nucleotides align to TRBD2. The CDR3 runs to 16 residues. Germline V gives CDR1 LNHDA, CDR2 SQIVND (reference sequence). After removal of 3 bases from V and 1 base from J, the junction contained 5 bases not matched to a gene. The CDR3 reads CASSIQLAGASYEQYF. The CDR3 nucleotides read TGTGCCAGTAGTATCCAACTAGCGGGGGCGTCCTACGAGCAGTACTTC.

This clone was counted between two and nine times. The chain carries TRBV5-6 and TRBJ2-5; unclear D gene. Per the germline V gene, CDR1 is SGHDT and CDR2 is YYEEEE. Trimming took off 3 bases at V and 5 bases at J, with 8 bases between the two ends. This CDR3 contains 12 residues. The chain's CDR3 is CASSWSRETQYF. As DNA, the CDR3 is TGTGCCAGCAGCTGGAGTCGGGAGACCCAGTACTTC.

This clone was found a few times. The chain is built from TRBV9 and TRBJ2-3; D is possibly TRBD2 (5 bases). This CDR3 is built from 16 residues. The V and J ends lost 0 bases and 3 bases respectively, with 14 bases between them. CDR1 and CDR2 (germline): SGDLS, YYNGEE. CDR3 loop: CASSVGPSPKTDTQYF. DNA of the CDR3: TGTGCCAGCAGCGTAGGTCCTAGCCCCAAGACAGATACGCAGTATTTT.

The sample holds many counts of this clone. V gene TRBV5-1 combines with J gene TRBJ2-5; D possibly corresponds to TRBD2 (5 bases). The CDR3 is 13 residues long. Germline CDR1 and CDR2: SGHRS and YFSETQ. V was pared by 0 bases and J by 7 bases, with 10 bases between. CDR3 loop: CASSLELEGTQYF. CDR3 nucleotide sequence: TGCGCCAGCAGCTTGGAACTAGAGGGGACCCAGTACTTC.

This chain uses TRBV7-2 with TRBJ2-5; 7 bases match TRBD2. J lost 0 bases, V lost 9 bases, and 1 base had no gene match. The CDR3 is made up of 12 amino acids. Germline V gene sequence: CDR1 SGHTA, CDR2 FQGNSA. The CDR3 coding sequence is TGTGCCAGTCGGGGGGACCAAGAGACCCAGTACTTC. Protein product: CASRGDQETQYF.

This clone was counted at least ten times. The V and J genes are TRBV2 and TRBJ2-1, with D perhaps TRBD2 (5 bases). The germline V gene encodes CDR1 SNHLY and CDR2 FYNNEI. The CDR3 length is 15 residues. V was cut by 8 bases and J by 2 bases, with 16 bases left in between. The CDR3 DNA follows: TGTGCCAGCTCTCCGATCCGGGGTACCTACAATGAGCAGTTCTTC. This translates into CASSPIRGTYNEQFF.

V usage is TRBV27 and J usage is TRBJ1-1, with TRBD1 identical over 7 bases. Germline loops: CDR1 MNHEY, CDR2 SMNVEV (reference sequence). The J segment lost 6 bases and the V segment lost 7 bases, leaving 11 bases of the junction unmatched. The CDR3 has 14 residues. CDR3 sequence (DNA): TGTGCCAGCACGCAAAGACAGGGTAACGCTGAAGCTTTCTTT. Translated: CASTQRQGNAEAFF.

The sample holds a few counts of this clone. The rearrangement joins TRBV7-6 to TRBJ2-7; D possibly corresponds to TRBD1 (6 bases). V was pared by 5 bases and J by 0 bases, with 17 bases between. Per the germline V gene, CDR1 is SGHVS and CDR2 is FNYEAQ. This CDR3 has 16 residues. The CDR3 loop is CASSPPPRDNSYEQYF. In DNA form, the CDR3 reads TGTGCCAGCAGCCCCCCTCCCCGGGACAACTCCTACGAGCAGTACTTC.

This clone was detected only a few times. The rearrangement links TRBV6-1 to TRBJ2-7; 7 bases agree with TRBD1. CDR1 and CDR2 from the germline V gene are MNHNS and SASEGT. The trim removed 6 bases at V and 6 bases at J, leaving 14 bases unmatched. The CDR3 spans 15 residues. The CDR3 DNA is TGTGCCAGCAGCGGCTTCGGGACAGAGCCTGCCGAGCAGTACTTC. Protein product: CASSGFGTEPAEQYF.